These 3 T cell receptor beta chains were sequenced from one sample in a study of cytomegalovirus exposure and HLA in healthy donors. The PCR used 60 Vbeta and 13 Jbeta primers. Generated by immunoSEQ multiplex PCR, the TCRdb table keeps only in-frame clones and is missing some. The sample shows some 97,000 clones, 84% of them seen only once. The material sequenced was PBMCs. The source is a woman younger than 35 in good health and CMV-seronegative.

The J gene is TRBJ2-2, the V gene TRBV5-1, with 9 bases that match TRBD1. This CDR3 has 16 amino acids. Germline V CDR1 and CDR2: SGHRS, YFSETQ. The trim removed 1 base at V and 6 bases at J, leaving 7 bases unmatched. CDR3 protein: CASSLPQTGGPGELFF. The CDR3 coding sequence is TGCGCCAGCAGCTTGCCCCAAACAGGGGGCCCCGGGGAGCTGTTTTTT.

The J gene is TRBJ1-1, the V gene TRBV7-9; 9 bases match TRBD1. Germline V gene lookup returns CDR1 SEHNR and CDR2 FQNEAQ (reference sequence). CDR3 size: 15 residues. Losses at the gene ends were 5 bases for V and 3 bases for J; bases not matched to a gene: 7. The CDR3 region is CASSPRTGEHTEAFF. The CDR3 DNA reads as TGTGCCAGCAGCCCACGGACAGGGGAGCACACTGAAGCTTTCTTT.

The chain has TRBV30 and TRBJ1-1; D is perhaps TRBD1 (6 bases). Germline assignment: CDR1 GTSNPN and CDR2 SVGIG (reference sequence). V was clipped by 3 bases and J by 1 base, with 21 bases between them. The CDR3 contains 17 residues. This chain's CDR3 is CAWSPRPGQKANTEAFF. CDR3 coding DNA: TGTGCCTGGAGCCCCCGACCGGGACAAAAGGCGAACACTGAAGCTTTCTTT.